This record concerns one TCR beta chain sequence. Its antigen is currently unknown. Time point: blood 4 weeks post-SBRT, at nephrectomy. Noted treatment: 15 Gy SBRT to primary tumor, nephrectomy 4 weeks later. The tumor was a clear cell renal cell carcinoma. This record belongs to a study of radiation and T cells in renal cell carcinoma. Per germline, CDR1 MNHNS and CDR2 SASEGT. This CDR3 spans 14 amino acids. V was pared by 1 base and J by 4 bases, with 7 bases between. Assay used: immunoSEQ multiplex PCR; TCRdb lists only in-frame clones, some missing. The sample lists over 85,000 clones, approximately 86% seen once, with approximately 8.8% in the top ten. Study results and limitations: In blood, top tumor clones expanded by 2 weeks, shrinking by 4. Pretreatment tumor biopsies were lacking, so baseline clonotypes are unknown.

The chain links TRBV6-1 to TRBJ1-4, with no clear D. The clonotype was recovered from a man in his fifties with renal cell carcinoma. The material was blood, obtained from a patient whose treatment included radiotherapy and nephrectomy. CDR3 nucleotide sequence: TGTGCCAGCAGTGAAGAATACAGTAATGAAAAACTGTTTTTT. It is translated as CASSEEYSNEKLFF.